This entry lists 21 T cell receptor beta chains sequenced from one sample in a study of regulatory T cells in long-lasting Graves disease. As to time point: persistent/refractory GD, antithyroid drugs over 5 years with positive TRAb. There was RNA extracted from PBMCs, and the TCR library was made from it. Relying on iRepertoire HTBI primers and Arm-PCR of CDR3 regions, the team built TCR beta libraries. TCRdb passed the multiplex PCR reads through MiXCR, listing each CDR3 protein once. Seen here are about 470,000 distinct CDR3 sequences, 20% to 25% observed once, and the top ten hold over 6%. The sequencing here drew on peripheral blood mononuclear cells (PBMCs), taken when the disease was refractory, from a patient treated with antithyroid drugs. All receptors derive from a female donor with Graves disease.

This clonotype was detected many times. This chain links TRBV27 with TRBJ1-4; D ambiguous. Germline V CDR1 and CDR2: MNHEY, SMNVEV (reference sequence). The CDR3 is 13 residues long. V was clipped by 6 bases and J by 8 bases, with 13 bases between them. CDR3 DNA: TGTGCCAGCAGGACCTTAGGAGGCGAAAAACTGTTTTTT. Translating it yields CASRTLGGEKLFF.

In its sample, this clonotype was seen a few times. The chain joins TRBV7-9 to TRBJ2-7; D possibly uses TRBD1 or TRBD2 (6 bases each). Germline values: CDR1 SEHNR, CDR2 FQNEAQ (reference sequence). This CDR3 has 14 residues. V lost 7 bases and J lost 5, with 18 bases in between. CDR3 nucleotide sequence: TGTGCCAGCACCTGGGGGGACATCAACGACGAGCAGTACTTC. Translation: CASTWGDINDEQYF.

The chain recombines TRBV7-8 with TRBJ1-2; the match to TRBD1 covers 7 bases. Trimming cost V 5 bases and J 5 bases; bases outside gene matches: 8. CDR1 and CDR2 (germline): SGHVS, FQNEAQ. The CDR3 contains 14 residues. The CDR3 coding sequence is TGTGCCAGCAGCGAAACAGGGACAGAATATGGCTACACCTTC. The encoded protein is CASSETGTEYGYTF.

This clonotype was recorded many times. V usage is TRBV5-5 and J usage is TRBJ1-4, with D maybe TRBD1 (6 bases). Trimming stripped 0 bases from V and 8 bases from J, with 11 bases between. This CDR3 has 14 amino acids. Per the germline V gene, CDR1 is SGHKS and CDR2 is YYEKEE (reference sequence). This chain's CDR3 is CASSLVRQAEKLFF. CDR3 coding DNA: TGTGCCAGCAGCTTGGTCCGACAGGCGGAAAAACTGTTTTTT.

This clonotype was seen ten or more times. Here the CDR3 reads CASSQGRWARKNTEAFF. The DNA of the CDR3 is TGTGCCAGCAGCCAAGGTAGGTGGGCCAGGAAGAACACTGAAGCTTTCTTT. The genes are TRBV14 and TRBJ1-1; D unclear. The CDR3 runs 17 residues. Germline V gene lookup returns CDR1 SGHDN and CDR2 FVKESK. Trimming took off 1 base at V and 1 base at J, with 16 bases between the two ends.

This clonotype showed up many times. The CDR3 DNA reads TGTGCCAGCAGGGCGCAGGGGAGAGGAAACACCATATATTTT. Its protein product is CASRAQGRGNTIYF. This chain connects TRBV28 to TRBJ1-3; tentatively, D is TRBD1 (6 bases). The CDR3 sequence is 14 residues long. Germline CDR1 reads MDHEN; CDR2 reads SYDVKM. Between the trimmed V and J ends, which lost 6 bases and 4 bases, there was a span of 13 bases.

V usage is TRBV5-1 and J usage is TRBJ2-2; D possibly corresponds to TRBD2 (6 bases). V lost 0 bases to trimming and J lost 0 bases, with 12 bases between them. The CDR3 has 17 residues. Germline V gene data show CDR1 as SGHRS and CDR2 as YFSETQ. This chain's CDR3 is CASSLAVGGPNTGELFF. The CDR3 DNA reads TGCGCCAGCAGCTTGGCCGTCGGGGGACCGAACACCGGGGAGCTGTTTTTT.

The table lists this clonotype with many counts. V and J are TRBV12-3 or TRBV12-4 and TRBJ1-5; 7 nucleotides align to TRBD1. This CDR3 spans 14 amino acids. V lost 8 bases to trimming and J lost 4 bases; unmatched junction nucleotides: 8. The DNA of the CDR3 is TGTGCCAGCCGTAGGGGACAGATGAATCAGCCCCAGCATTTT. This translates into CASRRGQMNQPQHF.

This clonotype was recorded many times. The rearrangement links TRBV19 to TRBJ2-5; D remains ambiguous. Trimming stripped 1 base from V and 5 bases from J, with 17 bases between. Germline loops: CDR1 LNHDA, CDR2 SQIVND (reference sequence). This CDR3 is 16 amino acids long. This CDR3 is CASSIGLGTTLETQYF. As DNA, the CDR3 is TGTGCCAGTAGTATAGGTCTGGGTACGACGTTGGAGACCCAGTACTTC.

This clonotype has a count of ten or more. The rearrangement uses TRBV20-1 and TRBJ1-1; D unresolved. The CDR3 is 14 amino acids. V shed 0 bases and J shed 0 bases, with 8 bases lying between them. CDR1 is DFQATT and CDR2 is SNEGSKA in the germline V gene (reference sequence). The chain's CDR3 is CSAREGGMNTEAFF. In DNA form, the CDR3 reads TGCAGTGCTAGAGAGGGAGGCATGAACACTGAAGCTTTCTTT.

Ten or more counts support this clonotype. The rearrangement joins TRBV27 to TRBJ2-5; D remains unclear. V was cut by 5 bases and J by 0 bases, with 7 bases left in between. CDR3 length: 13 amino acids. The germline CDR1 and CDR2 sequences are MNHEY and SMNVEV (reference sequence). The CDR3 nucleotides are TGTGCCAGCAGTCCAATGTACCAAGAGACCCAGTACTTC. Translation gives CASSPMYQETQYF.

J is TRBJ2-7 and V is TRBV7-2; weak D call: TRBD2 (6 bases). With 5 bases removed from V and 1 base from J, the gap between germline ends came to 12 bases. The CDR3 loop spans 14 amino acids. Per the germline V gene, CDR1 is SGHTA and CDR2 is FQGNSA. The CDR3 DNA reads as TGTGCCAGCAGCCGAGGGGAGGATTCCTACGAGCAGTACTTC. Residues: CASSRGEDSYEQYF.

This rearrangement joins TRBV6-6 to TRBJ1-5; the D gene is possibly TRBD1 (5 bases). The germline V gene encodes CDR1 MNHNY and CDR2 SVGAGI (reference sequence). The ends were cut back, 0 bases at V and 4 bases at J, with 13 bases in the middle. This CDR3 has 16 amino acids. The CDR3 sequence: CASSYSRGRVNQPQHF. The CDR3 DNA follows: TGTGCCAGCAGTTACTCGAGGGGCAGGGTGAATCAGCCCCAGCATTTT.

This clonotype has just a few counts. The V call is TRBV5-1, the J call TRBJ1-6, with TRBD1 as a possible D gene (5 bases). Trimming pared 0 bases from V and 7 bases from J, leaving 11 bases between. The CDR3 is 15 residues long. Germline CDR1 and CDR2: SGHRS and YFSETQ. The CDR3 DNA is TGCGCCAGCAGCTTGGCGGGGCCCTGGAATTCACCCCTCCACTTT. Protein: CASSLAGPWNSPLHF.

This clonotype has ten or more counts. This chain links TRBV15 with TRBJ1-2; D is unresolved. The CDR3 sequence is 15 residues long. From germline, CDR1 is LNHNV and CDR2 YYDKDF (reference sequence). Trimming removed 0 bases from V and 4 bases from J, with 12 bases in between. The CDR3 DNA is TGTGCCACCAGCAGAGAAAGAGGAACTCCCTATGGCTACACCTTC. This translates into CATSRERGTPYGYTF.

This clonotype occurred many times. The chain couples TRBV20-1 to TRBJ1-2; perhaps TRBD1 as D (6 bases). CDR1 DFQATT and CDR2 SNEGSKA come from the germline V gene (reference sequence). The CDR3 spans 13 residues. Trimming took 6 bases from V and 4 from J, leaving 15 bases between them. The CDR3 loop reads CSAVRDTVYGYTF. Written as DNA, the CDR3 is TGCAGTGCCGTAAGGGACACCGTCTATGGCTACACCTTC.

This clonotype was counted only a few times. The gene calls are TRBV20-1 and TRBJ2-7; 8 nucleotides agree with TRBD2. Germline CDR1 and CDR2: DFQATT and SNEGSKA (reference sequence). This CDR3 has 15 residues. The ends lost 0 bases at V and 2 bases at J; junction bases unmatched: 6. CDR3 nucleotides: TGCAGTGCTAGAGAAACACTAGCGGACCCCTACGAGCAGTACTTC. Encoded protein: CSARETLADPYEQYF.

J is TRBJ1-2 and V is TRBV20-1, with D hard to call. The CDR3 has 16 residues. Germline CDR1 DFQATT, CDR2 SNEGSKA (reference sequence). With 1 base removed from V and 0 bases from J, the gap between germline ends came to 15 bases. The CDR3 DNA reads as TGCAGTGCTAGAGGGCGGAGCAAGAAAGCTAACTATGGCTACACCTTC. Its translation is CSARGRSKKANYGYTF.

This clonotype was seen many times. The rearrangement links TRBV15 to TRBJ1-5; TRBD1 matches at 7 bases. Germline CDR1 reads LNHNV; CDR2 reads YYDKDF (reference sequence). The CDR3 has 15 residues. V was pared by 3 bases and J by 1 base, with 3 bases of the junction left unmatched. The CDR3 bases are TGTGCCACCAGCAGCCAGGGGGGGAGCAATCAGCCCCAGCATTTT. This sequence encodes CATSSQGGSNQPQHF.

This clonotype was counted ten times or more. This chain joins TRBV20-1 and TRBJ1-4; the D is unclear. This CDR3 has 12 amino acids. Trimming cost V 5 bases and J 8 bases, with 12 bases left between them. Germline lookup yields CDR1 DFQATT and CDR2 SNEGSKA (reference sequence). The CDR3 is CSARSLGEKLFF. The CDR3 coding sequence is TGCAGTGCTCGCTCACTCGGGGAAAAACTGTTTTTT.

Only a few counts were recorded for this clonotype. The chain is built from TRBV12-3 or TRBV12-4 and TRBJ2-5, with TRBD2 identical over 9 bases. The CDR3 loop spans 16 amino acids. Losses at the gene ends were 2 bases for V and 4 bases for J; bases not matched to a gene: 8. The CDR3 protein is CASSLPTSGPRETQYF. The CDR3 coding sequence is TGTGCCAGCAGTTTACCGACTAGCGGACCTAGAGAGACCCAGTACTTC.